The clone carrying this T cell receptor (beta chain) has at least ten counts. The data were taken from a study of CD8+CD57+ T cells in acquired aplastic anemia. Patients who underwent sequencing had shown CD8+CD57+ cell expansion by flow cytometry. The use of genomic DNA as template underpinned the TCR beta VDJ and CDR3 profiling. Each CDR3 protein gets one entry after TCRdb re-called the reads with MiXCR. The sample lists 450,000 to 600,000 distinct CDR3 sequences, more than 25% seen once, with 0.7% to 1% in the top ten. V was clipped by 3 bases and J by 1 base; unmatched bases: 3. The V gene's germline CDR1 is MGHRA and CDR2 YSYEKL. This CDR3 region has 15 residues.

This chain links TRBV4-1 with TRBJ1-1, with 9 bases matching TRBD1. The receptor was derived from a human donor with aplastic anemia. Input material: sorted CD4+, CD8+, or CD8+CD57+ T cells (not recorded which) from PBMCs. The CDR3 DNA reads as TGCGCCAGCAGCCAGGGACAGGGAACGAACACTGAAGCTTTCTTT. The encoded protein is CASSQGQGTNTEAFF.